Below, 21 T cell receptor beta chains from the same sample are listed, as sequenced in a study of identical twins. TCRdb fed the 5' RACE reads into MiXCR, producing one record per CDR3 protein. Seen here are under 800,000 distinct CDR3 sequences, 21% observed once, and the top ten hold around 4.4%. This sample was shared with a second study, whose subject was T cells expressing NK-cell markers.

Specimen: PBMCs. Source of these receptors: a woman under 30 in good health.

V is TRBV7-9 and J is TRBJ2-7, with 9 positions matching TRBD1. The CDR3 runs to 16 residues. CDR1 and CDR2 (germline): SEHNR, FQNEAQ (reference sequence). Trimming took 2 bases from V and 5 from J; bases not matched to a gene: 10. In nucleotides, the CDR3 is TGTGCCAGCAGCTTATGGGGACAGGGCCAAAGGGACGAGCAGTACTTC. Translated: CASSLWGQGQRDEQYF. The full variable domain, rest sourced from reference TRBV7-9 and TRBJ2-7, is DTGVSQNPRHKITKRGQNVTFRCDPISEHNRLYWYRQTLGQGPEFLTYFQNEAQLEKSRLLSDRFSAERPKGSFSTLEIQRTEQGDSAMYLCASSLWGQGQRDEQYFGPGTRLTVT.

This clonotype came up a few times. This rearrangement joins TRBV6-5 to TRBJ1-1; TRBD1 is a possible D gene (5 bases). V lost 6 bases, J lost 11 bases, and 16 bases lay in between. The CDR3 has 12 residues. The germline gives CDR1 MNHEY, CDR2 SVGAGI. The CDR3, as DNA: TGTGCCAGCAGCCGAGCCGGCGAGGGGGCTTTCTTT. Translated, it gives CASSRAGEGAFF.

The V and J genes are TRBV12-3 or TRBV12-4 and TRBJ2-1; D call uncertain. The CDR3 runs 13 residues. V shed 5 bases and J shed 7 bases, with 12 bases lying between them. The CDR3 nucleotides read TGTGCCAGCAGTCTTGGGATGGGTAATGAGCAGTTCTTC. Its translation: CASSLGMGNEQFF.

This clonotype has a count of ten or more. The J gene is TRBJ1-2, the V gene TRBV20-1, with D uncertain. This CDR3 spans 12 amino acids. The V gene's germline CDR1 is DFQATT and CDR2 SNEGSKA (reference sequence). Trimming took 6 bases from V and 2 from J, leaving 10 bases between them. DNA of the CDR3: TGCAGTGCAAAAAGACCGAACTATGGCTACACCTTC. It translates to CSAKRPNYGYTF.

The J gene is TRBJ2-3, the V gene TRBV10-3, with 15 nucleotides matching TRBD2. Germline CDR1 ENHRY, CDR2 SYGVKD. V trimming: 6 bases; J trimming: 10 bases; junction bases outside the gene matches: 2. The CDR3 contains 13 residues. CDR3 coding DNA: TGTGCCATCAGGGGACTAGCGGGAGGTGCGCAGTATTTT. Translating it yields CAIRGLAGGAQYF.

The chain has TRBV9 and TRBJ2-3, with 8 bases matching TRBD2. Germline CDR1 is SGDLS and CDR2 is YYNGEE. The CDR3 is 15 residues long. J gave up 9 bases and V 6 bases, and 15 bases lay outside the gene matches. CDR3 bases: TGTGCCAGCACCCGGGGGGGTAGCGGGGTGGAGACGCAGTATTTT. It encodes CASTRGGSGVETQYF. The variable domain in full, with the rest retrieved from reference TRBV9 and TRBJ2-3, is DSGVTQTPKHLITATGQRVTLRCSPRSGDLSVYWYQQSLDQGLQFLIQYYNGEERAKGNILERFSAQQFPDLHSELNLSSLELGDSALYFCASTRGGSGVETQYFGPGTRLTVL.

This clonotype was detected only a few times. The CDR3 here is CSARDPKADLYIQYF. CDR3 in DNA: TGCAGTGCTAGAGATCCAAAGGCAGATCTGTACATTCAGTACTTC. The J gene is TRBJ2-4, the V gene TRBV20-1; D call uncertain. V was pared by 0 bases and J by 8 bases, with 17 bases between. CDR3 length: 15 amino acids. CDR1 is DFQATT and CDR2 is SNEGSKA in the germline V gene (reference sequence).

J is TRBJ2-3 and V is TRBV6-5; D assignment may be TRBD1 or TRBD2 (5 bases each). CDR3 length equals 18 residues. V gave up 2 bases and J gave up 6 bases, with 24 bases separating them. The germline gives CDR1 MNHEY, CDR2 SVGAGI. The CDR3 spells CASSYRKQDWRFEDTQYF. CDR3 DNA: TGTGCCAGCAGTTACCGGAAACAGGACTGGAGATTCGAGGATACGCAGTATTTT.

The rearrangement joins TRBV6-1 to TRBJ2-1; unclear D gene. The CDR3 covers 13 residues. The V gene lost 5 bases and the J gene lost 8 bases, with 13 bases spanning the gap. CDR1 and CDR2 (germline): MNHNS, SASEGT. The CDR3 coding sequence is TGTGCCAGCAGTCCTTTTTACAGCGATGAGCAGTTCTTC. Amino acids: CASSPFYSDEQFF.

This clonotype has only a few counts. The rearrangement uses TRBV10-3 and TRBJ2-1, with a tentative D call TRBD1 (5 bases). CDR1 is ENHRY and CDR2 is SYGVKD in the germline V gene. The CDR3 is 15 residues long. The germline V and J ends were trimmed by 2 bases and 12 bases, with 20 bases remaining between them. CDR3 in DNA: TGTGCCATCAGTGAGGCGGAACCGAAAGAAAGGGGGCAGTTCTTC. Its protein product is CAISEAEPKERGQFF.

This chain links TRBV15 with TRBJ1-2; D unclear. Trimming removed 1 base from V and 8 bases from J, with 14 bases in between. The germline gives CDR1 LNHNV, CDR2 YYDKDF (reference sequence). The CDR3 sequence is 14 residues long. The CDR3 DNA reads TGTGCCACCAGCAGAGCGGGCGGGGTACGGGGCTACACCTTC. Amino acids: CATSRAGGVRGYTF.

At least ten counts were recorded for this clonotype. This sequence joins TRBV12-3 or TRBV12-4 and TRBJ1-1; the D gene is possibly TRBD1 (6 bases). The V and J ends lost 7 bases and 5 bases respectively, with 14 bases between them. The CDR3 has 13 amino acids. CDR3 sequence reads: CASTTQGRTEAFF. DNA for the CDR3: TGTGCCAGCACCACCCAGGGGAGGACTGAAGCTTTCTTT.

This clonotype showed up many times. This sequence joins TRBV20-1 and TRBJ2-2, with 8 bases lining up with TRBD1. The CDR3 length is 13 residues. Per germline, CDR1 DFQATT and CDR2 SNEGSKA (reference sequence). Trimming took 6 bases from V and 4 from J; bases not matched to a gene: 4. The CDR3, as DNA: TGCAGTGCCAGGACAGGGTCCACCGGGGAGCTGTTTTTT. Translation: CSARTGSTGELFF.

CDR3 region: CASSAERGTDTQYF. CDR3 coding DNA: TGCGCCAGCAGCGCCGAGAGGGGCACAGATACGCAGTATTTT. This chain joins TRBV5-1 and TRBJ2-3; D perhaps matches TRBD2 (5 bases). Trimming stripped 4 bases from V and 1 base from J, with 10 bases between. Germline CDR1 SGHRS, CDR2 YFSETQ. The CDR3 consists of 14 residues.

The rearrangement joins TRBV6-2 or TRBV6-3 to TRBJ2-7, with 9 bases identical to TRBD1. The germline CDR1 and CDR2 sequences are MNHEY and SVGEGT. This CDR3 comprises 14 residues. V shed 2 bases, J shed 7 bases, and the junction held 6 bases outside the gene matches. CDR3: CASSYPGQGEEQYF. CDR3 bases: TGTGCCAGCAGTTACCCGGGACAGGGTGAAGAGCAGTACTTC.

This clonotype appeared a few times. A read error may account for a junction end that differs from germline. The chain joins TRBV25-1 to TRBJ2-3; D not certain. The CDR3 sequence is 10 residues long. Germline V lookup: CDR1 MGHDK, CDR2 SYGVNS. This CDR3 reads CASSKYTQYF. The CDR3 DNA is TGTGCCAGCAGTAAATATACGCAGTATTTT. Full variable domain (remainder filled in from reference TRBV25-1 and TRBJ2-3): EADIYQTPRYLVIGTGKKITLECSQTMGHDKMYWYQQDPGMELHLIHYSYGVNSTEKGDLSSESTVSRIRTEHFPLTLESARPSHTSQYLCASSKYTQYFGPGTRLTVL.

This chain joins TRBV5-1 and TRBJ2-1; D is undetermined. The ends were cut back, 5 bases at V and 0 bases at J, with 9 bases in the middle. The CDR3 sequence is 14 residues long. Germline lookup yields CDR1 SGHRS and CDR2 YFSETQ. CDR3 in amino acids: CASSPVTSYNEQFF. CDR3 DNA: TGCGCCAGCAGTCCGGTCACCTCCTACAATGAGCAGTTCTTC.

This clonotype was recorded at least ten times. The gene calls are TRBV4-1 and TRBJ2-5, with D maybe TRBD2 (5 bases). The CDR3 is 15 amino acids. V was pared by 0 bases and J by 4 bases, with 12 bases between. CDR1 is MGHRA and CDR2 is YSYEKL in the germline V gene. The CDR3 bases are TGCGCCAGCAGCCAAGAATCCGGGGTTGCAGAGACCCAGTACTTC. This gives the protein CASSQESGVAETQYF.

The chain is built from TRBV5-1 and TRBJ2-7; maybe TRBD2 (6 bases). CDR3 length equals 15 residues. The V gene's germline CDR1 is SGHRS and CDR2 YFSETQ. Trimming took 0 bases from V and 6 from J, leaving 16 bases between them. The CDR3 bases are TGCGCCAGCAGCTTGGTGTCGGGAGTTAGTTCCGAGCAGTACTTC. Its protein is CASSLVSGVSSEQYF.

This rearrangement joins TRBV7-9 to TRBJ2-3; the D is unclear. This CDR3 has 12 residues. The germline V and J ends were trimmed by 2 bases and 5 bases, with 5 bases remaining between them. CDR1 SEHNR and CDR2 FQNEAQ come from the germline V gene (reference sequence). CDR3 region: CASSLSIDTQYF. DNA for the CDR3: TGTGCCAGCAGCTTAAGTATAGATACGCAGTATTTT.

This clonotype was seen a handful of times. V and J are TRBV18 and TRBJ2-3; TRBD1 matches 8 bases. The CDR3 extends over 14 amino acids. Losses at the gene ends were 4 bases for V and 6 bases for J; bases not matched to a gene: 6. The germline V gene encodes CDR1 KGHSH and CDR2 LQKENI. CDR3 sequence: CASSLPGGADTQYF. As DNA, the CDR3 is TGTGCCAGCTCACTCCCAGGGGGCGCGGATACGCAGTATTTT. Combining the CDR3 with reference TRBV18 and TRBJ2-3 gives the whole variable domain NAGVMQNPRHLVRRRGQEARLRCSPMKGHSHVYWYRQLPEEGLKFMVYLQKENIIDESGMPKERFSAEFPKEGPSILRIQQVVRGDSAAYFCASSLPGGADTQYFGPGTRLTVL.